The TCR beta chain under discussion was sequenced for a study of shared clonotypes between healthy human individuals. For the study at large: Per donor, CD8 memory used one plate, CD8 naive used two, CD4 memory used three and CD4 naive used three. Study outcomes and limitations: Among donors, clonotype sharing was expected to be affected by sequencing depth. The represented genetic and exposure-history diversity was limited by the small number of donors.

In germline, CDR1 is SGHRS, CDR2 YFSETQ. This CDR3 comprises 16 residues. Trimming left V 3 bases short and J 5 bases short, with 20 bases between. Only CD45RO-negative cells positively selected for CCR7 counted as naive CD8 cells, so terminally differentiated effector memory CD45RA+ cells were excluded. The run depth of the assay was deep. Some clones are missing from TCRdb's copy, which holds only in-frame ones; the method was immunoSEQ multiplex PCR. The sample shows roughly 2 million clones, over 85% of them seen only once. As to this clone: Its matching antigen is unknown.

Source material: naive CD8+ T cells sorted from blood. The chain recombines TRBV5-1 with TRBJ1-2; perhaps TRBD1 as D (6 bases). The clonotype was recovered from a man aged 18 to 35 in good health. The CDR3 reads CASSSPGQAFPYGYTF. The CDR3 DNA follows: TGCGCCAGCAGCTCCCCGGGACAAGCTTTTCCATATGGCTACACCTTC.